The entry below gives a single TCR beta chain sequence along with its context. Its target is not known. The method was immunoSEQ multiplex PCR; TCRdb's version includes in-frame clones alone and lacks a portion of them. The data hold tens of thousands of clones, with around 84% observed a single time. This entry comes from a study of T cell responses to AZD1222 COVID-19 vaccine. In the study overall: Samples with a second dose at about 4 or about 12 weeks were pooled together.

Study findings and constraints: Among those given AZD1222, only six were seropositive at baseline. Unmutated variant regions are reportedly targeted by nearly half of spike-specific TCRs.

Trimming left V 4 bases short and J 6 bases short, with 22 bases between. CDR1 and CDR2 from the germline V gene are SGDLS and YYNGEE. CDR3 length: 16 amino acids. This receptor was obtained from an adult in good health. The chain recombines TRBV9 with TRBJ1-1, with D possibly TRBD1 on 5 matching bases. Sequencing used peripheral blood, obtained on day 0 of AZD1222 vaccination. CDR3 in DNA: TGTGCCAGCAGCAAGACTGCCGGGACGATGAAACCTGAAGCTTTCTTT. It translates to CASSKTAGTMKPEAFF.